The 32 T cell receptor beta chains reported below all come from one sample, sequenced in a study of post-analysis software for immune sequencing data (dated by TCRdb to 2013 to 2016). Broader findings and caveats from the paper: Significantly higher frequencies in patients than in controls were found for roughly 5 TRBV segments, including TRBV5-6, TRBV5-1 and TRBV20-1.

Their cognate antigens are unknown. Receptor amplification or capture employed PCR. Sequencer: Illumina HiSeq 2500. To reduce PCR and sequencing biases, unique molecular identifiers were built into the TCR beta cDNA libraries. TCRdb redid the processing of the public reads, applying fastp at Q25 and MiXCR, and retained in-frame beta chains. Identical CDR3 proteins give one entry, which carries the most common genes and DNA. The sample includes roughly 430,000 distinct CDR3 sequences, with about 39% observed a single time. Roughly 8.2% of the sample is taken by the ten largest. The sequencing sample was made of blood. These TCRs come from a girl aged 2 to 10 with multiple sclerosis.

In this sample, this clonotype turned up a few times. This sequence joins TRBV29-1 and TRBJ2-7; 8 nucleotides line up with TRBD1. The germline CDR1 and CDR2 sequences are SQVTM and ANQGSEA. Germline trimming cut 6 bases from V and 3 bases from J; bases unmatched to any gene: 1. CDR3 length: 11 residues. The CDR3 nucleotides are TGCAGCGTGGGACAGGACTACGAGCAGTACTTC. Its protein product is CSVGQDYEQYF.

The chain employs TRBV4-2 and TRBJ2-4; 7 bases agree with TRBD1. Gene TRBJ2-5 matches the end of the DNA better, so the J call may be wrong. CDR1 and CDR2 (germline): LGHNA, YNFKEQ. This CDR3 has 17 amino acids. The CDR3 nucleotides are TGTGCCAGCAGCCAAGCGCCGAGACAGGGCACGAGGGAGACCCAGTACTTC. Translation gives CASSQAPRQGTRETQYF.

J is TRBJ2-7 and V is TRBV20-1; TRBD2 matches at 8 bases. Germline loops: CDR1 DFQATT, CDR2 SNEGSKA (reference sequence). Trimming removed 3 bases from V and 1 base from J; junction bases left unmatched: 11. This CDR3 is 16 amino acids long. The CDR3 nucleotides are TGCAGTGCTAGGCCGCCTCCCGGGAGGGAGTCCTACGAGCAGTACTTC. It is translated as CSARPPPGRESYEQYF.

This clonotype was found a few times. CDR3 loop: CASSSPPWNEQFF. For the CDR3, the DNA is TGTGCCAGCAGTTCCCCTCCTTGGAATGAGCAGTTCTTC. V gene TRBV27 combines with J gene TRBJ2-1; D call uncertain. The germline CDR1 and CDR2 sequences are MNHEY and SMNVEV (reference sequence). Trimming shortened V by 4 bases and J by 7 bases, and 11 bases separated the two germline ends. This CDR3 has 13 residues.

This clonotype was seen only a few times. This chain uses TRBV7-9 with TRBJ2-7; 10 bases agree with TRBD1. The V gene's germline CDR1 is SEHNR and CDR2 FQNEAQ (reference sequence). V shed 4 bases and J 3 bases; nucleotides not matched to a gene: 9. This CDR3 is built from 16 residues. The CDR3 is CASSWGTGEPYYEQYF. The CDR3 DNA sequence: TGTGCCAGCAGCTGGGGGACAGGGGAACCGTACTACGAGCAGTACTTC. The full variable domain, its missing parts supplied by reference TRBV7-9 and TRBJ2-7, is DTGVSQNPRHKITKRGQNVTFRCDPISEHNRLYWYRQTLGQGPEFLTYFQNEAQLEKSRLLSDRFSAERPKGSFSTLEIQRTEQGDSAMYLCASSWGTGEPYYEQYFGPGTRLTVT.

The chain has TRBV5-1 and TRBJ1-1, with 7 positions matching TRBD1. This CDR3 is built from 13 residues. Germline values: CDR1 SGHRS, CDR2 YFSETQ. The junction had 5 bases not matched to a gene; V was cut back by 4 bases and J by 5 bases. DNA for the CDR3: TGCGCCAGCAGCCATACAGGGGAGACTGAAGCTTTCTTT. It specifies CASSHTGETEAFF.

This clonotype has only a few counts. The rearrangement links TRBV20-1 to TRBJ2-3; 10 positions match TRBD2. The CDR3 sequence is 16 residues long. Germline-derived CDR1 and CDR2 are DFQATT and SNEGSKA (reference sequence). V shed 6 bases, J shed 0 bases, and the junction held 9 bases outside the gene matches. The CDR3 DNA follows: TGCAGTGCAAGGCTAGCGGGGGTGACTAGCACAGATACGCAGTATTTT. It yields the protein CSARLAGVTSTDTQYF.

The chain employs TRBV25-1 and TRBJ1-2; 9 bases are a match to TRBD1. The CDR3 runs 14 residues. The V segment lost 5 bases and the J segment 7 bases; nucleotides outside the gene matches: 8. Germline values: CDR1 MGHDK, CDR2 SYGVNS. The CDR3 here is CASSPDRGRGGYTF. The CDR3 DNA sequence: TGTGCCAGCAGTCCGGACAGGGGACGGGGTGGCTACACCTTC.

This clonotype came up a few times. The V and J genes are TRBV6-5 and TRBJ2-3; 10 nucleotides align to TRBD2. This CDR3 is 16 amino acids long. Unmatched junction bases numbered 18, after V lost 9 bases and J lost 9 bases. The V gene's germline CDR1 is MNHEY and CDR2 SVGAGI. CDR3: CASLSLGLAQKGTQYF. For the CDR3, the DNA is TGTGCCAGTCTGAGCCTGGGACTAGCGCAGAAGGGGACGCAGTATTTT.

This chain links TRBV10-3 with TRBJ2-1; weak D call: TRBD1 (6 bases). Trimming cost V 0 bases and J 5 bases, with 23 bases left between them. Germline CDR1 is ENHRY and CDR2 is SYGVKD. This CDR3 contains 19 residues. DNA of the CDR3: TGTGCCATCAGTGAGTCGCGACAGGTGATTCCCCCACACAACAATGAGCAGTTCTTC. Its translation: CAISESRQVIPPHNNEQFF.

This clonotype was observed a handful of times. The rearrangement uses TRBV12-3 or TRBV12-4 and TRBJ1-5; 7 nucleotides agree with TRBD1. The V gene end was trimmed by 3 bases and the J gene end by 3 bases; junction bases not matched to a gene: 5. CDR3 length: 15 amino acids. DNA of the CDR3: TGTGCCAGCAGTTTTAGGGGACAGAACAATCAGCCCCAGCATTTT. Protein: CASSFRGQNNQPQHF.

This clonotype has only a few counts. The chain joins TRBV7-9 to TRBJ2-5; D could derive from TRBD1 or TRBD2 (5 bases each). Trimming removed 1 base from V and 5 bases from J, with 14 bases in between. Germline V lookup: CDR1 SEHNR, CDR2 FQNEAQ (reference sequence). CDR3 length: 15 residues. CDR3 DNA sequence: TGTGCCAGCAGCTTAGGAGCACGAGGGACCGAGACCCAGTACTTC. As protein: CASSLGARGTETQYF. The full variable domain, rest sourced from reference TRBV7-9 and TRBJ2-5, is DTGVSQNPRHKITKRGQNVTFRCDPISEHNRLYWYRQTLGQGPEFLTYFQNEAQLEKSRLLSDRFSAERPKGSFSTLEIQRTEQGDSAMYLCASSLGARGTETQYFGPGTRLLVL.

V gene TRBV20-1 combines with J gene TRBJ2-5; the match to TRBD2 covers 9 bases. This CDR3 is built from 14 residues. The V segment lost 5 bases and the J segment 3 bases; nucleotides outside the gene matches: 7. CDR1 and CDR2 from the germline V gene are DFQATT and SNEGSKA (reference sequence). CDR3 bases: TGCAGTGCTCCCTTTAGACTAGCGGAAGAGACCCAGTACTTC. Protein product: CSAPFRLAEETQYF.

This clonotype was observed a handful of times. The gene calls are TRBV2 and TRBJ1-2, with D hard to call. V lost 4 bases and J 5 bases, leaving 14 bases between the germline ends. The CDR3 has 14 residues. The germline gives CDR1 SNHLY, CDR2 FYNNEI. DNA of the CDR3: TGTGCCAGCAGTGTTCTCAGCGTCGGGTATGGCTACACCTTC. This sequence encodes CASSVLSVGYGYTF.

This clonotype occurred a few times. The CDR3 bases are TGCGCCAGCAGCTTTGCAGAACGGACGGAATATGGCTACACCTTC. This gives the protein CASSFAERTEYGYTF. V and J are TRBV5-1 and TRBJ1-2; no firm D call. The germline CDR1 and CDR2 sequences are SGHRS and YFSETQ. The CDR3 totals 15 residues. Trimming took 2 bases from V and 5 from J, leaving 16 bases between them.

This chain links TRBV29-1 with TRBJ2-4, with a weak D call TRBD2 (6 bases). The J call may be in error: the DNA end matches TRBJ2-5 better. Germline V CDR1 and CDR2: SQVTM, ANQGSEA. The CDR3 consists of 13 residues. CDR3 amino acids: CSVEGLWRETQYF. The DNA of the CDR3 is TGCAGCGTTGAGGGACTCTGGAGGGAGACCCAGTACTTC.

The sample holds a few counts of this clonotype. CDR3 residues: CASSLIGGANYGYTF. CDR3 nucleotides: TGTGCCAGCAGCTTAATCGGGGGTGCTAACTATGGCTACACCTTC. The gene calls are TRBV7-3 and TRBJ1-2; D may be TRBD1 (5 bases). CDR1 and CDR2 from the germline V gene are SGHTA and FQGTGA. The CDR3 runs to 15 residues. Trimming stripped 1 base from V and 0 bases from J, with 9 bases between.

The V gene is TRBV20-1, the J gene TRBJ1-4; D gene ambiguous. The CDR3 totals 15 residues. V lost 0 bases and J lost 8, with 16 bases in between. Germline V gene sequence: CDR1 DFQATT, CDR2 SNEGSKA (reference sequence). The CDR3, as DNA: TGCAGTGCTAGAGATTTATCGGGGTTTGGGGAAAAACTGTTTTTT. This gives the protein CSARDLSGFGEKLFF.

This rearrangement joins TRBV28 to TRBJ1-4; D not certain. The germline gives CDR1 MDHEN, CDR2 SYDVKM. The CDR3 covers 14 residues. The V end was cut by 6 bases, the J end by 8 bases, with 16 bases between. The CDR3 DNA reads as TGTGCCAGCAGGCATGGCCCCGATCAGGAAAAACTGTTTTTT. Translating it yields CASRHGPDQEKLFF.

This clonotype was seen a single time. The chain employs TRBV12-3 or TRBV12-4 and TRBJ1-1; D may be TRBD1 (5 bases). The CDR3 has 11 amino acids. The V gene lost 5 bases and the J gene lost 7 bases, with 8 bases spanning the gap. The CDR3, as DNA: TGTGCCAGCAGTGCCAGGGTTGAAGCTTTCTTT. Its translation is CASSARVEAFF.

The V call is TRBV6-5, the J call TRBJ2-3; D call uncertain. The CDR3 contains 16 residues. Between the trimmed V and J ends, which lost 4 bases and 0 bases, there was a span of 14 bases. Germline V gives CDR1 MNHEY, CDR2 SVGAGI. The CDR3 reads CASSFQLPISTDTQYF. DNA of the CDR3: TGTGCCAGCAGTTTCCAGTTACCAATAAGCACAGATACGCAGTATTTT.

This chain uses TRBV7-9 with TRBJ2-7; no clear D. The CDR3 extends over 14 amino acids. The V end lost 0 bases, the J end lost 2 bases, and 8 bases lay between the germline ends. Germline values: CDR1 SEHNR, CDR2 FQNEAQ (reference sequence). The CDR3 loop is CASSLAQDAYEQYF. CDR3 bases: TGTGCCAGCAGCTTAGCTCAAGATGCCTACGAGCAGTACTTC.

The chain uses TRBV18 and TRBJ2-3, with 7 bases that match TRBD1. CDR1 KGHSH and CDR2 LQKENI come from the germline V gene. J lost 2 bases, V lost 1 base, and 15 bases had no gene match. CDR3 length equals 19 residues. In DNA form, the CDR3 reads TGTGCCAGCTCACCACGGGCAGGGGGAGCCATTCGTTTCACAGATACGCAGTATTTT. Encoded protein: CASSPRAGGAIRFTDTQYF.

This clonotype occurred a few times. The CDR3 sequence: CSARSGGFQPQHF. CDR3 bases: TGCAGTGCTAGATCAGGGGGCTTCCAGCCCCAGCATTTT. The rearrangement links TRBV20-1 to TRBJ1-5; 8 nucleotides agree with TRBD1. The germline gives CDR1 DFQATT, CDR2 SNEGSKA (reference sequence). V was pared by 2 bases and J by 7 bases, with 4 bases of the junction left unmatched. The CDR3 totals 13 residues.

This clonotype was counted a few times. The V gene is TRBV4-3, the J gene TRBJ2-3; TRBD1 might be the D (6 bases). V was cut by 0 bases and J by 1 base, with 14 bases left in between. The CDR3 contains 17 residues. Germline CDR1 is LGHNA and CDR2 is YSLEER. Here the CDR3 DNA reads TGCGCCAGCAGCCAAGATCGAAATGGGGGCGGCACAGATACGCAGTATTTT. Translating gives CASSQDRNGGGTDTQYF.

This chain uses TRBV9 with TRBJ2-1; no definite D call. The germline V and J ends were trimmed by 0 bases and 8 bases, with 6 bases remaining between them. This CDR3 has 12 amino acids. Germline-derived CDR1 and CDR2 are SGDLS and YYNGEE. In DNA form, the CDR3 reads TGTGCCAGCAGCGTAGGAGAGGATGAGCAGTTCTTC. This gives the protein CASSVGEDEQFF.

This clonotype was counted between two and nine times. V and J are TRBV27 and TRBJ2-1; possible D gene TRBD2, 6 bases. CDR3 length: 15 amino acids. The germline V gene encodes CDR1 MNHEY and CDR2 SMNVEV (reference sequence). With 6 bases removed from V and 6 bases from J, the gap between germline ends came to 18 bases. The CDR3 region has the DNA TGTGCCAGCAGCCCACAAAGGCTGGGGGGCAATGAGCAGTTCTTC. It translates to CASSPQRLGGNEQFF.

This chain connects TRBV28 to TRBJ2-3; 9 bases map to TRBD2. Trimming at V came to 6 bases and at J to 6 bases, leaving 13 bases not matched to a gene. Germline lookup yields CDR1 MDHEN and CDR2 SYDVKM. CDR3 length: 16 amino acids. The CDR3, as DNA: TGTGCCAGCAGCCCTGGACTAGCGAAAGGTGTCGATACGCAGTATTTT. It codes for CASSPGLAKGVDTQYF.

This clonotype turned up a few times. CDR3 residues: CSATLQGGDGYTF. The CDR3 bases are TGCAGTGCCACCCTCCAGGGGGGCGATGGCTACACCTTC. The rearrangement joins TRBV20-1 to TRBJ1-2, with 7 bases fitting TRBD1. V gave up 6 bases and J gave up 6 bases; unmatched junction bases: 10. Germline CDR1 and CDR2: DFQATT and SNEGSKA (reference sequence). The CDR3 contains 13 residues.

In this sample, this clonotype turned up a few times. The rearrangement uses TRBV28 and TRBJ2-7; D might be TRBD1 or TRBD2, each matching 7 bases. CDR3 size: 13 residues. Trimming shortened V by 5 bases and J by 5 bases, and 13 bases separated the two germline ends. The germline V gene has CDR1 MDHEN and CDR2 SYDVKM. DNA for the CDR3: TGTGCCAGCAGTCAACAGGGGACTAACGAGCAGTACTTC. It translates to CASSQQGTNEQYF. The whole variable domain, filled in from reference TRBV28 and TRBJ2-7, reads DVKVTQSSRYLVKRTGEKVFLECVQDMDHENMFWYRQDPGLGLRLIYFSYDVKMKEKGDIPEGYSVSREKKERFSLILESASTNQTSMYLCASSQQGTNEQYFGPGTRLTVT.

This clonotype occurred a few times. CDR3 region: CSVNTDTQYF. The CDR3 DNA is TGCAGCGTAAACACAGATACGCAGTATTTT. The chain combines TRBV29-1 with TRBJ2-3; no reliable D call. The ends were cut back, 6 bases at V and 2 bases at J, with 3 bases in the middle. Per the germline V gene, CDR1 is SQVTM and CDR2 is ANQGSEA. This CDR3 comprises 10 residues.

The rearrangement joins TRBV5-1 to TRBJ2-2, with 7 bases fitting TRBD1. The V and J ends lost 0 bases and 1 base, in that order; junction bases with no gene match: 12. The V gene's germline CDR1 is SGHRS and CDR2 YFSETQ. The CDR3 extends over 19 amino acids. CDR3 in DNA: TGCGCCAGCAGCTTGGGTGGACAGGTATACTCCTGGAACACCGGGGAGCTGTTTTTT. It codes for CASSLGGQVYSWNTGELFF.